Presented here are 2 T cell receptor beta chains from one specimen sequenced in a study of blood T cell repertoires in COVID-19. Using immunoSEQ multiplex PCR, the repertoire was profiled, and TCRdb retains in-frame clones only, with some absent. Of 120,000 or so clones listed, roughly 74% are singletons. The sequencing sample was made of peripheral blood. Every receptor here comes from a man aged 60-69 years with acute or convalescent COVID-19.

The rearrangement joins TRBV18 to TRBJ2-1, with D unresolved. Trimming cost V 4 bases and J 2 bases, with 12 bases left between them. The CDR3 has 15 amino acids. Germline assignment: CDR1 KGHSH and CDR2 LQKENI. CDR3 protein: CASSLTGIPYNEQFF. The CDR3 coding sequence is TGTGCCAGCTCACTAACGGGTATCCCCTACAATGAGCAGTTCTTC.

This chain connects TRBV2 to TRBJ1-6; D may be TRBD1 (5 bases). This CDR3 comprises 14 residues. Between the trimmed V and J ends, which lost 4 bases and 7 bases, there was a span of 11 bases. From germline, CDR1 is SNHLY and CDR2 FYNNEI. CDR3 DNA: TGTGCCAGCAGTGTCACAGGATCGAATTCACCCCTCCACTTT. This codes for CASSVTGSNSPLHF.